Below are 9 T cell receptor beta chains sequenced from a single sample in a study of T cells in Graves' hyperthyroidism and ophthalmopathy. From RNA transcripts, TCR beta CDR3 regions were amplified. HTBI primers were used for first-round RT-PCR of the TCR CDR3. TCRdb analysed the multiplex PCR reads with MiXCR anew, one entry per CDR3 protein. The table includes hundreds of thousands of distinct CDR3 sequences, over 12% detected once. The sequencing input was blood. The receptors were sampled from a man aged 18-30 years with Graves' ophthalmopathy.

In its sample, this clonotype was seen once. Just one base apart from a much larger clone, this may be a read error. This chain uses TRBV29-1 with TRBJ1-5, with a possible D match to TRBD1 (6 bases). The germline CDR1 and CDR2 sequences are SQVTM and ANQGSEA. V lost 3 bases and J 2 bases, leaving 8 bases between the germline ends. The CDR3 is 13 residues long. The CDR3 loop reads CSVESGGNQPQHF. Here the CDR3 DNA reads TGCAGCGTTGAGTCAGGGGGCAATCAGCCCCAGCATTTT.

This clonotype was recorded at least ten times. The CDR3 DNA reads TGCAGTGCTAGCACATCGGCCAGCGAAGGGAATGAGCAGTTCTTC. Its translation is CSASTSASEGNEQFF. V and J are TRBV20-1 and TRBJ2-1, with unresolved D. V was shortened by 3 bases and J by 7 bases, with 19 bases between the two germline ends. Per germline, CDR1 DFQATT and CDR2 SNEGSKA (reference sequence). CDR3 length: 15 residues.

To note about this clonotype: This may be a read error: a much more frequent sequence differs by one nucleotide. The rearrangement links TRBV13 to TRBJ2-3, with D perhaps matching TRBD1 (5 bases). Germline assignment: CDR1 PRHDT and CDR2 FYEKMQ (reference sequence). The CDR3 runs to 15 residues. V gave up 4 bases and J gave up 3 bases, with 14 bases separating them. The CDR3 nucleotides read TGTGCCAGCAGCTCCCAGGGATTGGGGACAGATACGCAGTATTTT. This translates into CASSSQGLGTDTQYF.

Ten or more counts support this clonotype. The chain links TRBV16 to TRBJ2-1; a possible D gene is TRBD2 (6 bases). V gave up 1 base and J gave up 4 bases, with 17 bases separating them. The CDR3 is 17 amino acids. From germline, CDR1 is KGHSY and CDR2 FQNENV. CDR3 sequence (DNA): TGTGCCAGCAGCCAATGGGGGTCAAGCGGGCCTTACAATGAGCAGTTCTTC. It codes for CASSQWGSSGPYNEQFF.

This clonotype has a single count. The CDR3 DNA sequence: TGCGCCAGCAGCTTGGAAGGGACAGTTAACAATGAGCAGTTCTTC. Residues: CASSLEGTVNNEQFF. The chain carries TRBV5-1 and TRBJ2-1; 7 positions match TRBD1. The J segment lost 5 bases and the V segment lost 0 bases, leaving 5 bases of the junction unmatched. CDR3 length equals 15 residues. Germline-derived CDR1 and CDR2 are SGHRS and YFSETQ.

The rearrangement links TRBV12-3 or TRBV12-4 to TRBJ1-2; 7 bases agree with TRBD1. The V segment lost 0 bases and the J segment 5 bases; nucleotides outside the gene matches: 3. This CDR3 is built from 14 residues. CDR3 amino acids: CASSLAPQGYGYTF. The CDR3 bases are TGTGCCAGCAGTTTAGCGCCACAGGGGTATGGCTACACCTTC.

This clonotype has at least ten counts. The rearrangement joins TRBV2 to TRBJ1-6, with 8 bases aligning to TRBD1. CDR3 size: 15 residues. V was clipped by 7 bases and J by 5 bases; unmatched bases: 7. CDR1 and CDR2 from the germline V gene are SNHLY and FYNNEI. The CDR3 bases are TGTGCCAGCACCCCGGACAGGGTCAATAATTCACCCCTCCACTTT. This encodes CASTPDRVNNSPLHF. The complete variable domain, with remaining parts taken from reference TRBV2 and TRBJ1-6, reads EPEVTQTPSHQVTQMGQEVILRCVPISNHLYFYWYRQILGQKVEFLVSFYNNEISEKSEIFDDQFSVERPDGSNFTLKIRSTKLEDSAMYFCASTPDRVNNSPLHFGNGTRLTVT.

This clonotype was seen ten or more times. The V call is TRBV24-1, the J call TRBJ2-1, with 10 bases that match TRBD2. J was trimmed by 3 bases and V by 4 bases; bases with no gene match: 2. The CDR3 is 15 amino acids. CDR1 is KGHDR, CDR2 SFDVKD, per germline. As DNA, the CDR3 is TGTGCCACCAGTGAACTAGCGGGGAACTACAATGAGCAGTTCTTC. Encoded protein: CATSELAGNYNEQFF.

This clonotype was picked up many times. The chain is built from TRBV10-3 and TRBJ2-7; 9 nucleotides match TRBD1. The CDR3 runs 15 residues. The J segment lost 4 bases and the V segment lost 3 bases, leaving 7 bases of the junction unmatched. The germline gives CDR1 ENHRY, CDR2 SYGVKD. In DNA form, the CDR3 reads TGTGCCATCAGTGACCCGGGACAGGGTAGATACGAGCAGTACTTC. The encoded protein is CAISDPGQGRYEQYF.